This entry is about one T cell receptor (beta chain). The data were produced by immunoSEQ multiplex PCR, yet TCRdb's version contains in-frame clones alone and is incomplete. The sample has approximately 72,000 clones; around 89% are singletons. CDR3 length: 14 residues. Germline CDR1 reads SQVTM; CDR2 reads ANQGSEA. The trim removed 3 bases at V and 6 bases at J, leaving 7 bases unmatched. This sample stems from a study of control samples from healthy donors and cancer patients. The chain is built from TRBV29-1 and TRBJ2-1; 8 bases fit TRBD2. The sequenced sample was blood. This TCR was recovered from a man between 50 and 59 years old in good health. The CDR3 region has the DNA TGCAGCGTTGAGGGGAGCGGGGGCCTCAATGAGCAGTTCTTC. Translated, it gives CSVEGSGGLNEQFF.